The 7 T cell receptor beta chains presented below share a single source sample, sequenced in a study of T-cell reconstitution after alpha-beta-depleted transplantation in children. During its preparation, the TCRbeta library received unique molecular identifiers. TCRdb used MiXCR to reprocess the PCR reads, holding one entry per CDR3 protein. The profile shows fewer than 550,000 distinct CDR3 sequences, 11% of them singletons. The sequencing used PBMCs from the stem cell graft donor, collected from the stem cell graft. The receptors were sampled from a human donor who donated a stem cell graft to a child with acute myeloid leukemia.

The chain carries TRBV18 and TRBJ2-1; 13 nucleotides agree with TRBD2. CDR3 size: 13 residues. V was clipped by 6 bases and J by 9 bases; unmatched bases: 2. Germline assignment: CDR1 KGHSH and CDR2 LQKENI. The CDR3 nucleotides are TGTGCCAGCTCTGGGACTAGCGGGACTGAGCAGTTCTTC. Protein: CASSGTSGTEQFF.

The genes are TRBV20-1 and TRBJ2-1, with 10 bases matching TRBD2. V shed 0 bases and J 7 bases; nucleotides not matched to a gene: 9. The germline gives CDR1 DFQATT, CDR2 SNEGSKA (reference sequence). This CDR3 is 16 amino acids long. Here the CDR3 reads CSARDPQAGGYNEQFF. In nucleotides, the CDR3 is TGCAGTGCTAGAGACCCCCAAGCGGGGGGGTATAATGAGCAGTTCTTC.

The genes are TRBV12-3 or TRBV12-4 and TRBJ1-5; 7 nucleotides agree with TRBD1. This CDR3 has 15 amino acids. Trimming took 6 bases from V and 1 from J; bases not matched to a gene: 6. For the CDR3, the DNA is TGTGCCAGCAGGTCACAGGGGCTAAGCAATCAGCCCCAGCATTTT. Translation: CASRSQGLSNQPQHF.

This chain uses TRBV5-1 with TRBJ2-2, with D possibly matching TRBD1 (6 bases). In germline, CDR1 is SGHRS, CDR2 YFSETQ. V was clipped by 5 bases and J by 3 bases, with 14 bases between them. This CDR3 has 15 residues. CDR3 sequence reads: CASRSSRGYTGELFF. In nucleotides, the CDR3 is TGCGCCAGCAGATCGAGTAGGGGGTACACCGGGGAGCTGTTTTTT. Full variable domain (rest looked up from reference TRBV5-1 and TRBJ2-2): KAGVTQTPRYLIKTRGQQVTLSCSPISGHRSVSWYQQTPGQGLQFLFEYFSETQRNKGNFPGRFSGRQFSNSRSEMNVSTLELGDSALYLCASRSSRGYTGELFFGEGSRLTVL.

This chain joins TRBV5-5 and TRBJ2-7, with 8 bases that match TRBD2. Germline V gene lookup returns CDR1 SGHKS and CDR2 YYEKEE (reference sequence). The V gene end was trimmed by 1 base and the J gene end by 1 base; junction bases not matched to a gene: 10. The CDR3 contains 17 residues. The CDR3 spells CASSLHLGTRRSYEQYF. DNA for the CDR3: TGTGCCAGCAGCTTGCACCTAGGGACTAGGCGGTCCTACGAGCAGTACTTC.

Only a few counts were recorded for this clonotype. The CDR3 loop is CASSFMGSSYEQYV. CDR3 nucleotides: TGTGCCAGCAGTTTTATGGGCAGCTCCTACGAGCAGTACGTC. The V gene is TRBV12-3 or TRBV12-4, the J gene TRBJ2-7; D call uncertain. The CDR3 spans 14 residues. The V end lost 3 bases, the J end lost 0 bases, and 9 bases lay between the germline ends.

V and J are TRBV5-1 and TRBJ2-5; D might be TRBD1 or TRBD2, each matching 6 bases. The CDR3 loop spans 16 amino acids. Trimming took 4 bases from V and 1 from J, leaving 17 bases between them. Germline-derived CDR1 and CDR2 are SGHRS and YFSETQ. In nucleotides, the CDR3 is TGCGCCAGCAGCCTTCGGAGGGGGAGGACCCAAGAGACCCAGTACTTC. It yields the protein CASSLRRGRTQETQYF.